This T cell receptor (beta chain) was recovered during a study of blood T cell repertoires in COVID-19 (dated by TCRdb to the early 2020s). With respect to the entire study: Samples from collaborators originated in the United States, Italy and Spain and spanned both the acute and convalescent phases of COVID-19. The repertoires were released in a freely available public database meant as a resource for research on the immune response to SARS-CoV-2. HLA class I and class II types, where available, came from metadata supplied by the sample provider rather than from assay-based typing. The prospective study material was composed of cDNA or gDNA derived from T cells, B-cell-depleted T cells, or PBMCs. Deeply sampled blood TCRbeta repertoires from subjects exposed to, actively infected with, or recovered from COVID-19 were included in the dataset. Samples were obtained from the ongoing ImmuneRACE study (first 160 participants) and from about 1,300 subjects provided by 6 global collaborators. Nearly every sample came with metadata listing a de-identified subject ID, COVID-19 status, age in years and sex. General findings and caveats noted by the study authors: How much clinical and demographic metadata was included differed by source and by participant, and the metadata was provided uncurated.

TCRbeta CDR3 regions were amplified from genomic DNA by means of the immunoSEQ Assay, a bias-controlled multiplex PCR. Per the original workflow: Within the assay, amplification of reference gene primers was used to estimate how many nucleated cells each sample contained. To quantify the absolute abundance of each unique TCRbeta CDR3 rearrangement, sequence reads were collapsed and filtered. Productive Simpson clonality was computed per sample as the square root of Simpson's diversity index over productive rearrangements. TCRdb's version of the immuneACCESS table is confined to in-frame rearrangements and falls short of the full clone set. An unresolved V gene accounts for under half of the shortfall where checked; the remainder is of unknown origin. The D gene and trimming were derived from the DNA, and the V and J assignments and clone size from that table. This sample has around 350,000 clones in its table, and around 87% of those were observed once. Clones ranked in the top ten supply over 2.5% of the sample.

Each collaborating institution followed its own protocols to collect whole blood in K2EDTA tubes. For TCRbeta analysis, collaborator samples were shipped as frozen whole blood, as isolated PBMCs, or as DNA extracted from either sample type. Comment on this clone: Its recognized antigen is unknown. Base qualities are not provided; no much larger clone lies one nucleotide away.

The junction shows trimming of 7 bases on V and 7 bases on J, and the gene matches do not reach 4 bases of it. Reading the germline V gene gives CDR1 MNHEY and CDR2 SVGAGI. Measured from the cysteine to the phenylalanine, the CDR3 is 12 residues long. Only CDR3 DNA remains: 36 bases, in frame from the first base. The sequencing input was peripheral blood. This receptor was obtained from a human donor in a cohort sampled during active COVID-19. In this chain, TRBV6-5 is recombined with TRBJ2-5; the central 9 bases match TRBD1. CDR3 region: CASKTGQGTQYF. At the DNA level, the sequence is TGTGCCAGCAAAACGGGACAGGGGACCCAGTACTTC.